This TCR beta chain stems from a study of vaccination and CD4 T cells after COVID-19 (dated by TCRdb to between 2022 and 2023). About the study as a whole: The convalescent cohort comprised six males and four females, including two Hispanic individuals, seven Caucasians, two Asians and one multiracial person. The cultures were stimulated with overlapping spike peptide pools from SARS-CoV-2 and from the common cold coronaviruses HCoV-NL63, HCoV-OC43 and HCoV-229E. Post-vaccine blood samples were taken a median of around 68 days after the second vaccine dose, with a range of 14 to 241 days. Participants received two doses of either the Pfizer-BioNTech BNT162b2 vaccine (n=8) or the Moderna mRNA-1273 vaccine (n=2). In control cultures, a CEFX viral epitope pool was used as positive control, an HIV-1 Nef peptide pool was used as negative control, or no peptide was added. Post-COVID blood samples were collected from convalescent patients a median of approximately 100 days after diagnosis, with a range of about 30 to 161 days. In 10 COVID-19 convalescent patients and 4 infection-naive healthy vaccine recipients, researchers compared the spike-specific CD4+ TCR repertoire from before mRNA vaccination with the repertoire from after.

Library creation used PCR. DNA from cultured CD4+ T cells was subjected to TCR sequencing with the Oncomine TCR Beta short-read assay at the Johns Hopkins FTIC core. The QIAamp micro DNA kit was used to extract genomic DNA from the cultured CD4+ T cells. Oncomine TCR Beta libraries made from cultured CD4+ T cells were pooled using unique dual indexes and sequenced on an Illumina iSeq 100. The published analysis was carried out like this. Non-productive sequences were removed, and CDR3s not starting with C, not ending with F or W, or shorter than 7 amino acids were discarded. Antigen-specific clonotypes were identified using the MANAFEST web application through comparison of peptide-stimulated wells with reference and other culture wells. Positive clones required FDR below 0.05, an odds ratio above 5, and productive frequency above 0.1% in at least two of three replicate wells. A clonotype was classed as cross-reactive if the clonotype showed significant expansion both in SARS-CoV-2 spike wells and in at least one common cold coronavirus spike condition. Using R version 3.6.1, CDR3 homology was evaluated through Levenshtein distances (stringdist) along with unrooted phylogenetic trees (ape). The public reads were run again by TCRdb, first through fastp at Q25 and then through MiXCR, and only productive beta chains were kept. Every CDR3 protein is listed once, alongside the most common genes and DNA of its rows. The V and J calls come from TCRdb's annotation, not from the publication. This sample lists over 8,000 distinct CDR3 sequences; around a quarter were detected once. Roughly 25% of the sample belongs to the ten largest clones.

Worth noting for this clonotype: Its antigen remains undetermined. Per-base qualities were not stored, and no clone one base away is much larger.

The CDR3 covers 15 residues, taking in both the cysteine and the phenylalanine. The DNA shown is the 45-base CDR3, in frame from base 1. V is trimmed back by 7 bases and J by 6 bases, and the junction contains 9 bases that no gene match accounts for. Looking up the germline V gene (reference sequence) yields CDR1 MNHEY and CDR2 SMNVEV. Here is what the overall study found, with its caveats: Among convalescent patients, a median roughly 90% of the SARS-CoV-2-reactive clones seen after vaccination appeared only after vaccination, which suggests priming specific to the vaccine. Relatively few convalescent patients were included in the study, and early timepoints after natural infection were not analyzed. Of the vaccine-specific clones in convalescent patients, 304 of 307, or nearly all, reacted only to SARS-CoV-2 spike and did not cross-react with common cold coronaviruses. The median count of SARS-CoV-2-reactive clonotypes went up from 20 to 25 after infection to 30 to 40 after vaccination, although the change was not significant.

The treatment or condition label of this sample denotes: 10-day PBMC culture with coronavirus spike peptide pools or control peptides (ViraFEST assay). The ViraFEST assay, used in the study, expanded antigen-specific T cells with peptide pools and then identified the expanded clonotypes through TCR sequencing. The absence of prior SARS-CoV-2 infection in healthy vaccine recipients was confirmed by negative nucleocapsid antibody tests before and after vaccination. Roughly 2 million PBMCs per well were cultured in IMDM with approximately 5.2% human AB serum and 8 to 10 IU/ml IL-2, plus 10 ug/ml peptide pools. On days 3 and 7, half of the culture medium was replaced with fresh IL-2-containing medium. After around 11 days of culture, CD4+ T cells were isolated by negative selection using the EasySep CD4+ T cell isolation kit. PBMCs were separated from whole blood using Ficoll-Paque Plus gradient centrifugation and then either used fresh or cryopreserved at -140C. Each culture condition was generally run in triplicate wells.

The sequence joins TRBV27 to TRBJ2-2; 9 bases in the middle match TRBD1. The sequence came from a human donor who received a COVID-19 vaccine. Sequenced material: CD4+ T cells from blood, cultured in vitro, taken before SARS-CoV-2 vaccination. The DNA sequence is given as TGTGCCAGCACTAGGGGGACAGGGTTTCCCGGGGAGCTGTTTTTT. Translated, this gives CASTRGTGFPGELFF.